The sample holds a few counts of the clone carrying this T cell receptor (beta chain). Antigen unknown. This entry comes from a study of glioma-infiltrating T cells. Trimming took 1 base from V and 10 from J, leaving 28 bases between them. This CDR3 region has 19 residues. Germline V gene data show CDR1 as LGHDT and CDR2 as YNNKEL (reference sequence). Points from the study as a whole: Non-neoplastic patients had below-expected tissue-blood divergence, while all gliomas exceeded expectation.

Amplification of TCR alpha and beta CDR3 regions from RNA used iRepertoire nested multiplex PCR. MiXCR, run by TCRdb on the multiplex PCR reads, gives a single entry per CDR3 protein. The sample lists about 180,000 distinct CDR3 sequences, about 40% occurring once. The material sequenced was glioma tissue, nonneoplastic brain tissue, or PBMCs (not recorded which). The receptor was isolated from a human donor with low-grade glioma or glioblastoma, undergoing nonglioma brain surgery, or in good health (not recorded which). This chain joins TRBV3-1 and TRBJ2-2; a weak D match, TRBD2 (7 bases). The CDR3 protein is CASSQVRGLGYKLTEELFF. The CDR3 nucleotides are TGTGCCAGCAGCCAAGTGCGGGGGCTCGGGTACAAACTTACGGAGGAGCTGTTTTTT.